What follows describes a single T cell receptor (beta chain). V dropped 6 bases and J dropped 4; count of bases not matched to a gene: 1. CDR3 length: 11 amino acids. The germline gives CDR1 SQVTM, CDR2 ANQGSEA. This record belongs to a study of blood T cell repertoires in COVID-19. Study in general: PBMCs, B-cell-depleted T cells, or T cells provided the cDNA or gDNA that made up the material.

Measured with immunoSEQ multiplex PCR; TCRdb has only the in-frame clones, and not every one. The sample consists of fewer than 350,000 clones, around 86% of them appearing once. The V and J genes are TRBV29-1 and TRBJ1-1, with TRBD1 matching 8 bases. Sequenced sample: peripheral blood. The source is a woman under 40 who had recovered from COVID-19. The CDR3 sequence: CSVGQGTEAFF. The CDR3, as DNA: TGCAGCGTAGGACAGGGCACTGAAGCTTTCTTT.